Following are 16 T cell receptor beta chains from one sample sequenced in a study of blood T cell repertoires in COVID-19. Using immunoSEQ multiplex PCR, the repertoire was profiled, and TCRdb retains in-frame clones only, with some absent. The table lists tens of thousands of clones, around 82% of them singletons, with approximately 6.7% in the top ten. Sequenced sample: peripheral blood. The receptors shown here come from a man over 45 with active or convalescent COVID-19.

There are a few counts of this clone. The J gene is TRBJ2-7, the V gene TRBV6-6, with D perhaps TRBD2 (7 bases). Germline values: CDR1 MNHNY, CDR2 SVGAGI (reference sequence). Trimming took off 2 bases at V and 5 bases at J, with 19 bases between the two ends. The CDR3 is 16 amino acids. Here the CDR3 DNA reads TGTGCCAGCAGTTACCGGGGGGCGGGGGTATCCCACGAGCAGTACTTC. Amino acids: CASSYRGAGVSHEQYF.

A few counts support this clone. At one of its ends the junction is not consistent with the germline gene, which may arise from a read error. The chain couples TRBV7-2 to TRBJ2-3, with 10 bases matching TRBD2. The CDR3 extends over 14 amino acids. From germline, CDR1 is SGHTA and CDR2 FQGNSA. In DNA form, the CDR3 reads TGTGCCAGCAGCATAGCGGGGGGTGCAGATACGCAGTATTTT. Translating gives CASSIAGGADTQYF.

This clone is a singleton in its sample. The chain is built from TRBV13 and TRBJ2-1; a possible D gene is TRBD1 (7 bases). The V end was cut by 4 bases, the J end by 7 bases, with 17 bases between. This CDR3 contains 15 residues. Germline V gene sequence: CDR1 PRHDT, CDR2 FYEKMQ (reference sequence). The CDR3 sequence is CASSSGTAGRNEQFF. The CDR3 DNA reads TGTGCCAGCAGCTCCGGGACAGCGGGTCGGAATGAGCAGTTCTTC.

The J gene is TRBJ2-5, the V gene TRBV3-1 (or the pseudogene TRBV3-2); possibly TRBD2 for D (7 bases). Germline CDR1 LGHDT, CDR2 YNNKEL (reference sequence). The CDR3 loop spans 17 amino acids. Trimming took off 0 bases at V and 5 bases at J, with 19 bases between the two ends. CDR3 loop: CASSQDWEGGGRETQYF. CDR3 DNA sequence: TGTGCCAGCAGCCAAGACTGGGAGGGCGGGGGCCGGGAGACCCAGTACTTC.

The V call is TRBV2, the J call TRBJ1-3; no clear D. V dropped 3 bases and J dropped 4 bases, with 13 bases sitting between them. The CDR3 spans 15 residues. Germline CDR1 SNHLY, CDR2 FYNNEI. CDR3 sequence reads: CASSDLRIRGNTIYF. Here the CDR3 DNA reads TGTGCCAGCAGTGACCTCAGAATCAGGGGAAACACCATATATTTT.

This clone is a singleton in its sample. The chain has TRBV5-4 and TRBJ2-7, with 11 nucleotides matching TRBD2. J was trimmed by 2 bases and V by 1 base; bases with no gene match: 2. Germline V CDR1 and CDR2: SGHNT, YYREEE (reference sequence). This CDR3 has 15 amino acids. This CDR3 reads CASSLSSGGAYEQYF. CDR3 nucleotides: TGTGCCAGCAGCTTGAGTAGCGGGGGGGCCTACGAGCAGTACTTC.

The V call is TRBV3-1 (or the pseudogene TRBV3-2), the J call TRBJ2-1; 9 nucleotides agree with TRBD1. Germline lookup yields CDR1 LGHDT and CDR2 YNNKEL (reference sequence). The CDR3 loop spans 13 amino acids. V dropped 5 bases and J dropped 7; count of bases not matched to a gene: 3. CDR3 protein: CASSIQGANEQFF. CDR3 nucleotide sequence: TGTGCCAGCAGCATACAGGGGGCTAATGAGCAGTTCTTC.

This chain uses TRBV10-3 with TRBJ1-1, with no clear D. V was trimmed by 0 bases and J by 5 bases, leaving 7 bases between them. Per germline, CDR1 ENHRY and CDR2 SYGVKD. This CDR3 contains 13 residues. The CDR3: CAISESGRTEAFF. In DNA, the CDR3 is TGTGCCATCAGTGAGTCGGGGAGGACTGAAGCTTTCTTT.

This chain connects TRBV6-1 to TRBJ1-2; D not resolved. Trimming removed 2 bases from V and 8 bases from J, with 15 bases in between. Per the germline V gene, CDR1 is MNHNS and CDR2 is SASEGT. The CDR3 length is 14 residues. In DNA, the CDR3 is TGTGCCAGCAGTGAACGGGAGCGACCTATCGGCTACACCTTC. Translating gives CASSERERPIGYTF.

The V call is TRBV6-5, the J call TRBJ2-3, with 9 bases aligning to TRBD1. J lost 1 base, V lost 7 bases, and 6 bases had no gene match. This CDR3 region has 15 residues. From germline, CDR1 is MNHEY and CDR2 SVGAGI. The CDR3 is CASIRDREGTDTQYF. Here the CDR3 DNA reads TGTGCCAGCATCCGGGACAGGGAAGGCACAGATACGCAGTATTTT.

The chain carries TRBV29-1 and TRBJ1-2; 10 nucleotides line up with TRBD1. V shed 7 bases, J shed 7 bases, and the junction held 9 bases outside the gene matches. CDR1 and CDR2 (germline): SQVTM, ANQGSEA. The length of the CDR3 is 13 residues. Here the CDR3 DNA reads TGCAGCGACCGAGAGACAGGGGGCTCTGGCTACACCTTC. Its translation: CSDRETGGSGYTF.

The rearrangement uses TRBV30 and TRBJ2-2; D call uncertain. The V gene's germline CDR1 is GTSNPN and CDR2 SVGIG (reference sequence). The CDR3 has 16 residues. V lost 6 bases and J 5 bases, leaving 22 bases between the germline ends. The CDR3 protein is CACPPRSTTGTGELFF. The CDR3 DNA follows: TGTGCCTGCCCCCCTCGGAGTACTACCGGGACCGGGGAGCTGTTTTTT.

The chain has TRBV4-3 and TRBJ1-6; D not resolved. V was clipped by 1 base and J by 10 bases, with 14 bases between them. CDR1 is LGHNA and CDR2 is YSLEER in the germline V gene. This CDR3 contains 15 residues. The CDR3 loop is CASSQGQYRTSPLHF. The CDR3 nucleotides are TGCGCCAGCAGCCAAGGACAATACCGTACCTCACCCCTCCACTTT.

The gene calls are TRBV5-1 and TRBJ1-1; possible D gene TRBD1, 6 bases. The germline V and J ends were trimmed by 4 bases and 1 base, with 20 bases remaining between them. CDR1 is SGHRS, CDR2 YFSETQ, per germline. This CDR3 has 17 residues. For the CDR3, the DNA is TGCGCCAGCAGCGCCAGACAGGCCCTCTCCCCGAACACTGAAGCTTTCTTT. Its translation: CASSARQALSPNTEAFF.

The chain links TRBV2 to TRBJ1-3, with 10 bases that match TRBD1. The CDR3 length is 13 residues. Germline lookup yields CDR1 SNHLY and CDR2 FYNNEI. The ends lost 5 bases at V and 7 bases at J; junction bases unmatched: 2. CDR3 residues: CASSTGQGNTIYF. The DNA for the CDR3 is TGTGCCAGCAGTACGGGACAGGGGAACACCATATATTTT.

This chain joins TRBV10-3 and TRBJ1-3, with 7 nucleotides matching TRBD1. Germline-derived CDR1 and CDR2 are ENHRY and SYGVKD. The CDR3 extends over 15 amino acids. V shed 3 bases, J shed 0 bases, and the junction held 2 bases outside the gene matches. The CDR3 DNA sequence: TGTGCCATCAGTGAACGGGACAGCTCTGGAAACACCATATATTTT. Protein sequence: CAISERDSSGNTIYF.